This T cell receptor beta chain was identified in a study of a mutant IDH1 vaccine in newly diagnosed glioma. As for the study in general: Patients arrived already treated with radiotherapy, temozolomide, or both, most having had both. Notes on the study in general: Top peripheral T cell clonotype shifts appeared unrelated to pseudoprogression.

The trim removed 3 bases at V and 0 bases at J, leaving 10 bases unmatched. CDR1 SGHAT and CDR2 FQNNGV come from the germline V gene. The CDR3 contains 17 residues. Data came from immunoSEQ multiplex PCR; TCRdb stores just in-frame clones and leaves some out. The data hold around 120,000 clones, with around four fifths observed a single time. In regard to this clone: Its antigen is undetermined.

The time point is: week 11, during vaccination. A 20-mer mutant IDH1 peptide at 300 ug was injected subcutaneously with topical imiquimod. This sequence was found in a man aged 40-49 years with glioma. The sample was PBMCs, taken from a glioma patient whose treatment included an IDH1 peptide vaccine. J is TRBJ2-7 and V is TRBV11-2; 8 nucleotides align to TRBD1. CDR3 bases: TGTGCCAGCAGCTTCATCGGGACAGGTTTTTTCTCCTACGAGCAGTACTTC. It translates to CASSFIGTGFFSYEQYF.